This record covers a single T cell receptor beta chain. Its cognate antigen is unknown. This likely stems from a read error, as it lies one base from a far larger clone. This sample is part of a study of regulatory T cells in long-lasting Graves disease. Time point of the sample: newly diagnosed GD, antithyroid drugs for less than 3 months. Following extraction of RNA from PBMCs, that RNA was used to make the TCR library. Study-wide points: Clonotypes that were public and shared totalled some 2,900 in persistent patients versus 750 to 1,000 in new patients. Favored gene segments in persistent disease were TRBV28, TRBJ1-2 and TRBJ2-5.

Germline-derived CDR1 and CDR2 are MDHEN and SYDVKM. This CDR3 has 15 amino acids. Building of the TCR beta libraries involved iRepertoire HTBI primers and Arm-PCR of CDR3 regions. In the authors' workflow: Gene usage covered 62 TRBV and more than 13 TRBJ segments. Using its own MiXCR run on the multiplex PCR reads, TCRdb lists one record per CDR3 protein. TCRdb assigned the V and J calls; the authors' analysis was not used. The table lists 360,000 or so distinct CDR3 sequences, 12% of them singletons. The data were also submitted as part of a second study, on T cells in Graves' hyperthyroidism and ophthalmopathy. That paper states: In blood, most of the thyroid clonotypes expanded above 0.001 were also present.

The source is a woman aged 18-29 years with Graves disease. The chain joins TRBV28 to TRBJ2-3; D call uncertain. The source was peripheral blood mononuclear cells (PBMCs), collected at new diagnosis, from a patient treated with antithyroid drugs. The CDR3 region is CASRGPRTARLEALF. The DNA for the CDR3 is TGTGCCAGCAGAGGGCCCCGGACGGCCCGACTTGAAGCTCTCTTT.